These 28 T cell receptor beta chains were sequenced from one sample in a study of T cell responses to AZD1222 COVID-19 vaccine. Libraries were prepared by immunoSEQ multiplex PCR; TCRdb keeps only in-frame clonotypes and omits some of them. The repertoire consists of roughly 100,000 clones, with roughly 88% occurring once and the leading ten covering 20%. The sequenced sample was peripheral blood, obtained on day 0 of AZD1222 vaccination. The receptors derive from an adult in good health.

This clone was recorded once. The V and J genes are TRBV27 and TRBJ1-2; TRBD1 might be the D (6 bases). With 6 bases removed from V and 8 bases from J, the gap between germline ends came to 22 bases. This CDR3 has 15 residues. Germline V gene lookup returns CDR1 MNHEY and CDR2 SMNVEV (reference sequence). The CDR3 here is CASSPLGGVHRGYTF. CDR3 bases: TGTGCCAGCAGCCCCCTGGGGGGCGTTCATAGGGGCTACACCTTC.

A note on this clone: A junction end diverges from the germline sequence, so it may reflect a read error. The V and J genes are TRBV7-7 and TRBJ2-1; D is unclear. This CDR3 spans 13 amino acids. Germline-derived CDR1 and CDR2 are SSHAT and FNYEAQ (reference sequence). CDR3 loop: CASSLGWLDEQFF. CDR3 sequence (DNA): TGTGCTAGCAGCTTAGGGTGGTTGGATGAGCAGTTCTTC. Together with reference TRBV7-7 and TRBJ2-1, the CDR3 gives the full variable domain: GAGVSQSPRYKVTKRGQDVTLRCDPISSHATLYWYQQALGQGPEFLTYFNYEAQPDKSGLPSDRFSAERPEGSISTLTIQRTEQRDSAMYRCASSLGWLDEQFFGPGTRLTVL.

The genes are TRBV25-1 and TRBJ2-7; D is ambiguous. In germline, CDR1 is MGHDK, CDR2 SYGVNS. V lost 3 bases and J lost 3, with 12 bases in between. This CDR3 has 14 amino acids. The CDR3 is CASSDLRTVYEQYF. CDR3 in DNA: TGTGCCAGCAGTGATTTACGGACCGTCTACGAGCAGTACTTC.

This chain joins TRBV28 and TRBJ2-5; 7 nucleotides match TRBD1. The V and J ends lost 4 bases and 4 bases, in that order; junction bases with no gene match: 6. The CDR3 has 14 residues. Germline-derived CDR1 and CDR2 are MDHEN and SYDVKM. The CDR3 nucleotides are TGTGCCAGCAGTTCAGGACAGGATGGAGAGACCCAGTACTTC. Protein: CASSSGQDGETQYF.

The J gene is TRBJ1-5, the V gene TRBV6-5; D not resolved. Between the trimmed V and J ends, which lost 0 bases and 0 bases, there was a span of 6 bases. The CDR3 totals 15 residues. Germline loops: CDR1 MNHEY, CDR2 SVGAGI. CDR3 protein: CASSYSIHSNQPQHF. The CDR3 DNA follows: TGTGCCAGCAGTTACTCTATCCATAGCAATCAGCCCCAGCATTTT.

The J gene is TRBJ1-1, the V gene TRBV19, with D possibly TRBD1 on 5 matching bases. The CDR3 totals 14 residues. The germline V gene encodes CDR1 LNHDA and CDR2 SQIVND (reference sequence). The V gene lost 0 bases and the J gene lost 6 bases, with 11 bases spanning the gap. CDR3 nucleotide sequence: TGTGCCAGTAGTATAGATCGGAGGGGTTCTGAAGCTTTCTTT. Its protein is CASSIDRRGSEAFF.

The chain recombines TRBV6-6 with TRBJ2-7; 8 bases are shared with TRBD2. Trimming cost V 5 bases and J 3 bases; bases outside gene matches: 15. The V gene's germline CDR1 is MNHNY and CDR2 SVGAGI (reference sequence). The CDR3 is 17 residues long. CDR3 DNA: TGTGCCAGCAGTCCATATGTGACTAGCGTTGGTTTCTACGAGCAGTACTTC. Its translation is CASSPYVTSVGFYEQYF.

The chain couples TRBV28 to TRBJ1-1; D gene unclear. Trimming shortened V by 3 bases and J by 5 bases, and 10 bases separated the two germline ends. CDR3 length: 13 amino acids. Germline CDR1 and CDR2: MDHEN and SYDVKM. The CDR3 protein is CASSFAGGTEAFF. The DNA of the CDR3 is TGTGCCAGCAGTTTCGCTGGAGGGACTGAAGCTTTCTTT. Drawing the rest from reference TRBV28 and TRBJ1-1, the complete variable domain is DVKVTQSSRYLVKRTGEKVFLECVQDMDHENMFWYRQDPGLGLRLIYFSYDVKMKEKGDIPEGYSVSREKKERFSLILESASTNQTSMYLCASSFAGGTEAFFGQGTRLTVV.

This clone has more than one count but fewer than ten. The chain combines TRBV9 with TRBJ1-1; D ambiguous. This CDR3 is built from 16 residues. CDR1 is SGDLS, CDR2 YYNGEE, per germline. Trimming pared 0 bases from V and 0 bases from J, leaving 12 bases between. The CDR3 DNA reads as TGTGCCAGCAGCGTAGGTTTGGTGAGCATGAACACTGAAGCTTTCTTT. It is translated as CASSVGLVSMNTEAFF.

The chain uses TRBV28 and TRBJ1-2; 9 bases agree with TRBD1. This CDR3 contains 13 residues. The J segment lost 8 bases and the V segment lost 6 bases, leaving 7 bases of the junction unmatched. In germline, CDR1 is MDHEN, CDR2 SYDVKM. CDR3 sequence (DNA): TGTGCCAGCAGGCTGGGGACAGGGACGGGCTACACCTTC. This sequence encodes CASRLGTGTGYTF.

This clone occurred a few times. V and J are TRBV6-4 and TRBJ2-7; D perhaps matches TRBD1 (6 bases). This CDR3 comprises 14 residues. The germline CDR1 and CDR2 sequences are MRHNA and SNTAGT. The V and J ends lost 3 bases and 0 bases respectively, with 9 bases between them. CDR3 residues: CASSEGASSYEQYF. The DNA of the CDR3 is TGTGCCAGCAGTGAGGGGGCTAGCTCCTACGAGCAGTACTTC.

The rearrangement links TRBV5-1 to TRBJ1-5; 9 nucleotides align to TRBD1. Germline trimming cut 1 base from V and 5 bases from J; bases unmatched to any gene: 4. The CDR3 length is 15 residues. Germline V lookup: CDR1 SGHRS, CDR2 YFSETQ. CDR3 nucleotide sequence: TGCGCCAGCAGCTTGTGGACAGGGGCCGATCAGCCCCAGCATTTT. Its protein is CASSLWTGADQPQHF.

The CDR3 loop is CATSRDSFYNEQFF. CDR3 in DNA: TGTGCCACCAGTCGGGACAGCTTTTACAATGAGCAGTTCTTC. V and J are TRBV24-1 and TRBJ2-1; 7 nucleotides match TRBD1. Unmatched junction bases numbered 5, after V lost 6 bases and J lost 4 bases. The CDR3 runs to 14 residues. Germline V gene lookup returns CDR1 KGHDR and CDR2 SFDVKD.

The chain uses TRBV20-1 and TRBJ2-7; TRBD1 agrees at 7 bases. The CDR3 runs 11 residues. Unmatched junction bases numbered 6, after V lost 7 bases and J lost 6 bases. Per germline, CDR1 DFQATT and CDR2 SNEGSKA (reference sequence). CDR3 region: CSVKGALEQYF. The DNA of the CDR3 is TGCAGTGTAAAGGGGGCCCTCGAGCAGTACTTC.

The chain is built from TRBV5-1 and TRBJ2-7; D unclear. Trimming removed 1 base from V and 0 bases from J, with 8 bases in between. Germline-derived CDR1 and CDR2 are SGHRS and YFSETQ. The CDR3 runs 14 residues. This CDR3 is CASSLWSSSYEQYF. DNA for the CDR3: TGCGCCAGCAGCTTGTGGTCGAGCTCCTACGAGCAGTACTTC.

The gene calls are TRBV6-2 or TRBV6-3 and TRBJ2-1, with D possibly called TRBD1 or TRBD2 (5 bases each). CDR3 length: 12 residues. Trimming removed 6 bases from V and 7 bases from J, with 10 bases in between. The V gene's germline CDR1 is MNHEY and CDR2 SVGEGT. CDR3 nucleotide sequence: TGTGCCAGCAGCCGAGGGGATAATGAGCAGTTCTTC. It translates to CASSRGDNEQFF.

This chain connects TRBV7-6 to TRBJ1-3, with unresolved D. Trimming removed 1 base from V and 0 bases from J, with 13 bases in between. The CDR3 spans 17 residues. The germline V gene has CDR1 SGHVS and CDR2 FNYEAQ. The CDR3 loop reads CASSLEQLDYSGNTIYF. In DNA form, the CDR3 reads TGTGCCAGCAGCTTAGAACAGCTTGATTACTCTGGAAACACCATATATTTT.

This clone was recorded only once. The chain carries TRBV11-2 and TRBJ1-2; D uncertain. The ends were cut back, 0 bases at V and 7 bases at J, with 9 bases in the middle. CDR3 size: 13 residues. Germline CDR1 is SGHAT and CDR2 is FQNNGV. The CDR3 DNA is TGTGCCAGCAGCTTAGAGTCCCGCGGTGGCTACACCTTC. Translating it yields CASSLESRGGYTF.

The chain combines TRBV28 with TRBJ1-5, with a possible D match to TRBD1 (6 bases). Germline CDR1 reads MDHEN; CDR2 reads SYDVKM. The CDR3 covers 19 residues. V gave up 6 bases and J gave up 2 bases, with 26 bases separating them. CDR3 nucleotides: TGTGCCAGCAGGGGCGAGGGGGGTCCATCCTATTCTGGCAATCAGCCCCAGCATTTT. It encodes CASRGEGGPSYSGNQPQHF. The complete variable domain, with remaining parts taken from reference TRBV28 and TRBJ1-5, reads DVKVTQSSRYLVKRTGEKVFLECVQDMDHENMFWYRQDPGLGLRLIYFSYDVKMKEKGDIPEGYSVSREKKERFSLILESASTNQTSMYLCASRGEGGPSYSGNQPQHFGDGTRLSIL.

CDR3 in DNA: TGTGCCAGCAGCTTTTCGGGACTAGCGAGGGATGAGCAGTTCTTC. Translation gives CASSFSGLARDEQFF. The chain combines TRBV12-1 with TRBJ2-1; the table gives TRBD2 as D, unverified against the DNA. TRBV12-1 is a recognized pseudogene. The CDR3 is 15 amino acids.

The rearrangement joins TRBV4-3 to TRBJ2-2; 10 bases fit TRBD2. This CDR3 region has 16 residues. Per germline, CDR1 LGHNA and CDR2 YSLEER. V lost 0 bases and J lost 4; bases outside the gene matches: 2. The CDR3 nucleotides read TGCGCCAGCAGCCAAGACCTAGCGGGGGTCACCGGGGAGCTGTTTTTT. Its translation: CASSQDLAGVTGELFF.

V usage is TRBV7-2 and J usage is TRBJ1-2; tentative D call: TRBD1 (6 bases). Germline CDR1 reads SGHTA; CDR2 reads FQGNSA. V dropped 1 base and J dropped 2 bases, with 17 bases sitting between them. This CDR3 has 17 residues. CDR3 coding DNA: TGTGCCAGCAGCTTAGTGGCGGTCAGGGGAGGGAACTATGGCTACACCTTC. This encodes CASSLVAVRGGNYGYTF.

The chain couples TRBV4-3 to TRBJ1-6; D is unclear. The V gene's germline CDR1 is LGHNA and CDR2 YSLEER. The CDR3 runs 15 residues. Trimming left V 3 bases short and J 9 bases short, with 15 bases between. The CDR3 DNA reads TGCGCCAGCAGCCAGGGAGACCCAGCTGTTTCACCCCTCCACTTT. Translation gives CASSQGDPAVSPLHF.

This clone was recorded once. This chain links TRBV4-3 with TRBJ1-3, with no clear D. V was shortened by 0 bases and J by 3 bases, with 9 bases between the two germline ends. The CDR3 is 15 amino acids. Germline CDR1 LGHNA, CDR2 YSLEER. Here the CDR3 DNA reads TGCGCCAGCAGCCAAGAGGCGCGAGGTGGAAACACCATATATTTT. It encodes CASSQEARGGNTIYF.

The chain links TRBV4-1 to TRBJ1-4; no definite D call. The V and J ends lost 4 bases and 8 bases respectively, with 11 bases between them. CDR3 length equals 13 residues. Germline loops: CDR1 MGHRA, CDR2 YSYEKL. This CDR3 is CASSRTVGEKLFF. CDR3 nucleotides: TGCGCCAGCAGCCGAACGGTGGGGGAAAAACTGTTTTTT.

A single count supports this clone. The chain employs TRBV28 and TRBJ2-7, with TRBD2 as a possible D gene (6 bases). Germline values: CDR1 MDHEN, CDR2 SYDVKM. The V and J ends lost 7 bases and 3 bases respectively, with 16 bases between them. This CDR3 is built from 14 residues. CDR3 bases: TGTGCCAGCACCCTCGGGACTCGATACTACGAGCAGTACTTC. The encoded protein is CASTLGTRYYEQYF.

The chain uses TRBV3-1 (or the pseudogene TRBV3-2) and TRBJ1-2; D perhaps matches TRBD1 (5 bases). The CDR3 totals 14 residues. The V end lost 0 bases, the J end lost 2 bases, and 7 bases lay between the germline ends. Germline V gene lookup returns CDR1 LGHDT and CDR2 YNNKEL (reference sequence). CDR3 amino acids: CASSQDRANYGYTF. As DNA, the CDR3 is TGTGCCAGCAGCCAAGACAGGGCGAACTATGGCTACACCTTC.

The chain links TRBV7-8 to TRBJ1-1; D ambiguous. From germline, CDR1 is SGHVS and CDR2 FQNEAQ. The CDR3 sequence is 21 residues long. Trimming cost V 2 bases and J 2 bases, with 30 bases left between them. The CDR3 here is CASSLRRTFRDSKRENTEAFF. The CDR3 region has the DNA TGTGCCAGCAGCTTACGTCGCACCTTTAGGGATTCTAAACGAGAAAACACTGAAGCTTTCTTT.